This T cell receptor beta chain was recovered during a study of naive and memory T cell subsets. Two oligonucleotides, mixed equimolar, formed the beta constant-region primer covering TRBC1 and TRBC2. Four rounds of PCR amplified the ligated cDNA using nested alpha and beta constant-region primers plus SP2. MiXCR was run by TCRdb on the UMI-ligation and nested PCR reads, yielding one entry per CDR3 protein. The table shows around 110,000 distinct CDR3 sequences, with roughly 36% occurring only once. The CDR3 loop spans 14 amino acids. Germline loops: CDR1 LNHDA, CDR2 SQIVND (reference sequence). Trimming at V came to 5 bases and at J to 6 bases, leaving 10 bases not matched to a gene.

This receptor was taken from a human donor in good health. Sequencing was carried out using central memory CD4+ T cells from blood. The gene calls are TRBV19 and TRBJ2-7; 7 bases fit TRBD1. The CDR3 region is CASSASNRGGEQYF. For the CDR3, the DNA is TGTGCCAGTAGTGCATCTAACAGGGGCGGCGAGCAGTACTTC.